What follows are 26 T cell receptor beta chains derived from one specimen sequenced in a study of T cells in Graves' hyperthyroidism and ophthalmopathy. Researchers amplified the TCR beta CDR3 regions from RNA transcripts. Initially, a first-round RT-PCR of the TCR CDR3 employed the HTBI primer set. MiXCR was run by TCRdb on the multiplex PCR reads, yielding one entry per CDR3 protein. The sample yields hundreds of thousands of distinct CDR3 sequences, roughly 20% seen once. The sample was blood. The receptors here all came from a man between 25 and 39 years old with Graves' ophthalmopathy.

This clonotype was detected only a few times. V and J are TRBV5-1 and TRBJ2-3, with D uncertain. CDR1 is SGHRS and CDR2 is YFSETQ in the germline V gene. This CDR3 region has 15 residues. The ends were cut back, 1 base at V and 3 bases at J, with 12 bases in the middle. Here the CDR3 DNA reads TGCGCCAGCAGCTTGAGTCTCTTCGAAACAGATACGCAGTATTTT. Residues: CASSLSLFETDTQYF.

This clonotype has more than one count but fewer than ten. J is TRBJ2-7 and V is TRBV11-2; 10 nucleotides match TRBD2. The CDR3 contains 20 residues. V lost 1 base and J lost 4; bases outside the gene matches: 19. Per the germline V gene, CDR1 is SGHAT and CDR2 is FQNNGV. CDR3 amino acids: CASSLATISWGTSEIYEQYF. The CDR3 nucleotides read TGTGCCAGCAGCTTAGCCACTATTAGCTGGGGGACTAGCGAGATTTACGAGCAGTACTTC.

This clonotype was picked up many times. The V call is TRBV2, the J call TRBJ2-7, with 7 bases identical to TRBD2. The germline V gene has CDR1 SNHLY and CDR2 FYNNEI. This CDR3 has 11 residues. J lost 4 bases, V lost 8 bases, and 2 bases had no gene match. CDR3: CASRSGYEQYF. The CDR3 nucleotides read TGTGCCAGCCGTAGCGGGTACGAGCAGTACTTC.

The chain recombines TRBV2 with TRBJ1-5, with 7 positions matching TRBD1. CDR1 and CDR2 (germline): SNHLY, FYNNEI. Trimming cost V 6 bases and J 6 bases; bases outside gene matches: 11. The length of the CDR3 is 15 residues. The CDR3 sequence is CASRTTGDTGQPQHF. The CDR3 region has the DNA TGTGCCAGCAGAACCACAGGGGATACAGGTCAGCCCCAGCATTTT.

This clonotype showed up just a few times. The chain recombines TRBV20-1 with TRBJ2-7, with TRBD2 matching 12 bases. V shed 2 bases, J shed 2 bases, and the junction held 10 bases outside the gene matches. This CDR3 is built from 17 residues. Germline V lookup: CDR1 DFQATT, CDR2 SNEGSKA (reference sequence). CDR3 coding DNA: TGCAGTGCTAGAAACCGACTAGCGGGGGTTTTGGCCTACGAGCAGTACTTC. Protein sequence: CSARNRLAGVLAYEQYF.

This clonotype was found many times. The chain couples TRBV11-2 to TRBJ1-5; possible D gene TRBD1, 5 bases. This CDR3 region has 16 residues. V lost 2 bases, J lost 4 bases, and 15 bases lay in between. Looked up from germline, CDR1 is SGHAT and CDR2 is FQNNGV. CDR3 coding DNA: TGTGCCAGCAGCTTACGAGGGGATATACGGAATCAGCCCCAGCATTTT. This gives the protein CASSLRGDIRNQPQHF.

The V call is TRBV11-2, the J call TRBJ2-1; D is perhaps TRBD2 (6 bases). The CDR3 has 16 residues. The germline V gene encodes CDR1 SGHAT and CDR2 FQNNGV. V lost 4 bases to trimming and J lost 2 bases, with 15 bases between them. This chain's CDR3 is CASSSARGGAYNEQFF. As DNA, the CDR3 is TGTGCCAGCAGCTCCGCCCGGGGCGGGGCCTACAATGAGCAGTTCTTC.

The rearrangement joins TRBV24-1 to TRBJ1-5; D is ambiguous. This CDR3 comprises 13 residues. CDR1 and CDR2 from the germline V gene are KGHDR and SFDVKD. Trimming took off 5 bases at V and 2 bases at J, with 6 bases between the two ends. The CDR3 here is CATSGWGNQPQHF. The CDR3 DNA reads as TGTGCCACCAGTGGCTGGGGCAATCAGCCCCAGCATTTT.

This clonotype was recorded many times. V gene TRBV28 combines with J gene TRBJ2-7; 14 bases fit TRBD2. The germline V gene has CDR1 MDHEN and CDR2 SYDVKM. The CDR3 runs to 15 residues. V was pared by 6 bases and J by 3 bases, with 4 bases of the junction left unmatched. For the CDR3, the DNA is TGTGCCAGCAGCCCCGGACTAGCGGGAGGCTACGAGCAGTACTTC. Translated: CASSPGLAGGYEQYF.

This clonotype has a count of ten or more. DNA for the CDR3: TGTGCCAGCAGTCGGCCTAGTCGGACTAATGAAAAACTGTTTTTT. Translated, it gives CASSRPSRTNEKLFF. The chain combines TRBV12-3 or TRBV12-4 with TRBJ1-4; D unclear. Trimming shortened V by 5 bases and J by 2 bases, and 12 bases separated the two germline ends. The CDR3 is made up of 15 amino acids.

The genes are TRBV4-2 and TRBJ2-7; 7 nucleotides line up with TRBD2. The CDR3 is made up of 15 amino acids. Germline loops: CDR1 LGHNA, CDR2 YNFKEQ. Trimming removed 0 bases from V and 5 bases from J; junction bases left unmatched: 7. This CDR3 reads CASSQDPREADEQYF. CDR3 bases: TGTGCCAGCAGCCAAGACCCCCGGGAGGCCGACGAGCAGTACTTC.

Many counts were recorded for this clonotype. The J gene is TRBJ2-4, the V gene TRBV11-1; the D is unclear. CDR3 size: 13 residues. V lost 5 bases and J 0 bases, leaving 5 bases between the germline ends. Germline V gene sequence: CDR1 SGHAT, CDR2 FQDESV (reference sequence). As DNA, the CDR3 is TGTGCCAGCAGCGGACCAGCCAAAAACATTCAGTACTTC. It codes for CASSGPAKNIQYF.

This clonotype was counted at least ten times. This chain uses TRBV28 with TRBJ2-7; D possibly corresponds to TRBD2 (6 bases). The V gene lost 5 bases and the J gene lost 7 bases, with 18 bases spanning the gap. There are 14 residues in the CDR3. Germline CDR1 MDHEN, CDR2 SYDVKM. CDR3 amino acids: CASSPYRRAAEQYF. CDR3 coding DNA: TGTGCCAGCAGTCCCTACCGGAGGGCTGCGGAGCAGTACTTC.

This clonotype was counted many times. The rearrangement uses TRBV7-2 and TRBJ2-3; TRBD2 aligns across 13 bases. The CDR3 runs to 16 residues. Germline lookup yields CDR1 SGHTA and CDR2 FQGNSA. The junction had 5 bases not matched to a gene; V was cut back by 4 bases and J by 4 bases. CDR3 loop: CASSWFGLAGADTQYF. The DNA of the CDR3 is TGTGCCAGCAGCTGGTTCGGACTAGCGGGAGCAGATACGCAGTATTTT.

This chain uses TRBV6-5 with TRBJ2-7, with D possibly matching TRBD1 (5 bases). Trimming cost V 0 bases and J 2 bases, with 8 bases left between them. The CDR3 spans 14 residues. CDR1 is MNHEY and CDR2 is SVGAGI in the germline V gene. The DNA for the CDR3 is TGTGCCAGCAGTTACTCGCAGGGTCCCTACGAGCAGTACTTC. It encodes CASSYSQGPYEQYF.

This clonotype was seen ten or more times. The V gene is TRBV9, the J gene TRBJ2-1, with D maybe TRBD1 (6 bases). Trimming removed 0 bases at V and 2 bases at J, with 9 bases between. This CDR3 comprises 15 residues. CDR1 is SGDLS and CDR2 is YYNGEE in the germline V gene. The CDR3 loop is CASSVGGGPYNEQFF. In DNA form, the CDR3 reads TGTGCCAGCAGCGTAGGAGGGGGACCCTACAATGAGCAGTTCTTC. Drawing the rest from reference TRBV9 and TRBJ2-1, the complete variable domain is DSGVTQTPKHLITATGQRVTLRCSPRSGDLSVYWYQQSLDQGLQFLIQYYNGEERAKGNILERFSAQQFPDLHSELNLSSLELGDSALYFCASSVGGGPYNEQFFGPGTRLTVL.

The rearrangement joins TRBV27 to TRBJ2-7; D unclear. The CDR3 runs 14 residues. Germline assignment: CDR1 MNHEY and CDR2 SMNVEV (reference sequence). V shed 6 bases and J shed 3 bases, with 15 bases lying between them. The CDR3 nucleotides are TGTGCCAGCAGCCAGACCGGCACGCACTACGAGCAGTACTTC. It yields the protein CASSQTGTHYEQYF.

The chain has TRBV29-1 and TRBJ1-2, with D uncertain. Germline CDR1 and CDR2: SQVTM and ANQGSEA. The CDR3 is 12 amino acids. With 4 bases removed from V and 2 bases from J, the gap between germline ends came to 8 bases. The CDR3 reads CSVGRQNYGYTF. CDR3 DNA: TGCAGCGTTGGTCGGCAAAACTATGGCTACACCTTC.

J is TRBJ2-5 and V is TRBV9, with no clear D. CDR3 size: 13 residues. CDR1 SGDLS and CDR2 YYNGEE come from the germline V gene. V lost 3 bases to trimming and J lost 5 bases, with 11 bases between them. The CDR3 loop is CASSAQLLETQYF. In DNA form, the CDR3 reads TGTGCCAGCAGCGCCCAGCTTTTGGAGACCCAGTACTTC.

In the case of this clonotype: Being one base from a much bigger clone, this may be a read error. The J gene is TRBJ1-5, the V gene TRBV24-1; no firm D call. The CDR3 contains 14 residues. Germline CDR1 is KGHDR and CDR2 is SFDVKD. Deletions cut 0 bases from V and 0 bases from J, with 2 bases between. The CDR3 DNA follows: TGTGCCACCAGTGATTTGTATAGCAATCAGCCCCAGCATTTT. Translating it yields CATSDLYSNQPQHF.

The chain joins TRBV28 to TRBJ2-2; TRBD1 aligns across 8 bases. V was clipped by 6 bases and J by 0 bases; unmatched bases: 6. The CDR3 sequence is 16 residues long. Germline loops: CDR1 MDHEN, CDR2 SYDVKM. The CDR3 loop is CASSLIQGANTGELFF. The CDR3 nucleotides are TGTGCCAGCAGCCTGATACAGGGGGCGAACACCGGGGAGCTGTTTTTT.

This clonotype was seen more than once but under ten times. The V call is TRBV28, the J call TRBJ2-1; TRBD2 might be the D (6 bases). The germline V gene encodes CDR1 MDHEN and CDR2 SYDVKM. Trimming cost V 5 bases and J 4 bases, with 15 bases left between them. The CDR3 is made up of 15 amino acids. CDR3: CASSLATAGYNEQFF. The CDR3 DNA reads as TGTGCCAGCAGTCTAGCGACGGCGGGATACAATGAGCAGTTCTTC. The variable domain in full, completed from reference TRBV28 and TRBJ2-1, reads DVKVTQSSRYLVKRTGEKVFLECVQDMDHENMFWYRQDPGLGLRLIYFSYDVKMKEKGDIPEGYSVSREKKERFSLILESASTNQTSMYLCASSLATAGYNEQFFGPGTRLTVL.

The chain couples TRBV6-1 to TRBJ2-3; the D gene could be TRBD1 or TRBD2 (5 bases each). This CDR3 contains 15 residues. Germline lookup yields CDR1 MNHNS and CDR2 SASEGT. The V gene lost 2 bases and the J gene lost 4 bases, with 13 bases spanning the gap. In DNA form, the CDR3 reads TGTGCCAGCAGTGAATCAGGGACCCTCGCAGATACGCAGTATTTT. This gives the protein CASSESGTLADTQYF.

This clonotype was observed many times. V and J are TRBV20-1 and TRBJ2-1; D is possibly TRBD2 (6 bases). Germline CDR1 and CDR2: DFQATT and SNEGSKA (reference sequence). Trimming cost V 3 bases and J 6 bases, with 9 bases left between them. The CDR3 loop spans 12 amino acids. CDR3 sequence reads: CSARGGGNEQFF. The CDR3 coding sequence is TGCAGTGCTAGGGGAGGTGGCAATGAGCAGTTCTTC.

The rearrangement joins TRBV10-3 to TRBJ2-6; maybe TRBD2 (5 bases). Trimming shortened V by 10 bases and J by 3 bases, and 22 bases separated the two germline ends. Germline-derived CDR1 and CDR2 are ENHRY and SYGVKD. CDR3 length: 17 residues. The DNA for the CDR3 is TGTGCCACCGTGGGAACGGTGGGAGTTCATGGGGCCAACGTCCTGACTTTC. It translates to CATVGTVGVHGANVLTF.

V gene TRBV6-2 or TRBV6-3 combines with J gene TRBJ1-1; the match to TRBD1 covers 7 bases. V lost 2 bases to trimming and J lost 0 bases; unmatched junction nucleotides: 3. Germline CDR1 MNHEY, CDR2 SVGEGT. There are 15 residues in the CDR3. CDR3 protein: CASSYLQGLNTEAFF. The CDR3 bases are TGTGCCAGCAGTTACCTACAGGGGTTGAACACTGAAGCTTTCTTT.